These 22 T cell receptor beta chains were sequenced from one sample in a study of early stage breast cancer tumors. Some clones are missing from TCRdb's copy, which holds only in-frame ones; the method was immunoSEQ multiplex PCR. The sample holds 5,000 to 5,500 clones; roughly two thirds are singletons and the top ten take about 9.8%. The sequenced sample was breast tumor tissue. These receptors were taken from a person in their sixties with breast cancer.

The CDR3 nucleotides are TGCAGCGTTGGAAATAATGCCCTCGGGCAGCGATATAACTATGGCTACACCTTC. Its protein product is CSVGNNALGQRYNYGYTF. The chain uses TRBV29-1 and TRBJ1-2, with D unresolved. Trimming pared 4 bases from V and 1 base from J, leaving 25 bases between. The CDR3 extends over 18 amino acids. Germline CDR1 is SQVTM and CDR2 is ANQGSEA.

Only one count was recorded for this clone. V is TRBV6-6 and J is TRBJ2-7; no clear D. V was pared by 5 bases and J by 2 bases, with 13 bases between. The germline V gene encodes CDR1 MNHNY and CDR2 SVGAGI (reference sequence). This CDR3 has 14 residues. The CDR3 is CASSPASYTYEQYF. For the CDR3, the DNA is TGTGCCAGCAGTCCCGCTTCCTACACCTACGAGCAGTACTTC.

In this sample, this clone turned up a few times. The chain couples TRBV19 to TRBJ2-7, with D perhaps matching TRBD1 (6 bases). V shed 8 bases and J shed 0 bases, with 17 bases lying between them. The CDR3 is made up of 15 amino acids. The germline gives CDR1 LNHDA, CDR2 SQIVND (reference sequence). CDR3 DNA: TGTGCCAGTCGACCAGGGACACATTTCTCCTACGAGCAGTACTTC. Translated: CASRPGTHFSYEQYF.

The rearrangement links TRBV7-2 to TRBJ2-5; 10 nucleotides align to TRBD1. This CDR3 has 15 amino acids. Germline values: CDR1 SGHTA, CDR2 FQGNSA. Trimming cost V 4 bases and J 3 bases; bases outside gene matches: 5. CDR3 loop: CASSWGQGSEETQYF. The CDR3 DNA reads TGTGCCAGCAGCTGGGGACAGGGGAGCGAAGAGACCCAGTACTTC.

The chain employs TRBV11-3 and TRBJ2-1; TRBD1 or TRBD2 may be the D gene (5 bases each). In germline, CDR1 is SGHNT, CDR2 YENEEA. The ends were cut back, 2 bases at V and 5 bases at J, with 22 bases in the middle. CDR3 size: 18 residues. The DNA for the CDR3 is TGTGCCAGCAGCTTACCGGGACCAAACTCCGTTTCAAACAATGAGCAGTTCTTC. Its translation: CASSLPGPNSVSNNEQFF.

This clone was seen only once. The V and J genes are TRBV30 and TRBJ2-5; D might be TRBD2 (5 bases). Looked up from germline, CDR1 is GTSNPN and CDR2 is SVGIG (reference sequence). The length of the CDR3 is 13 residues. Trimming took off 2 bases at V and 5 bases at J, with 12 bases between the two ends. The CDR3 nucleotides are TGTGCCTGGAGTTTTCAGCCGGGGGAGACCCAGTACTTC. Protein product: CAWSFQPGETQYF.

Concerning this clone itself: The sample contains more than one DNA sequence encoding this CDR3. The V gene is TRBV11-2, the J gene TRBJ1-2; a weak D match, TRBD1 (5 bases). CDR1 is SGHAT and CDR2 is FQNNGV in the germline V gene. The CDR3 sequence is 15 residues long. V lost 4 bases and J lost 2, with 14 bases in between. The CDR3 sequence: CASSWGSGSNYGYTF. As DNA, the CDR3 is TGTGCCAGCAGCTGGGGGTCGGGGTCGAACTATGGCTACACCTTC.

This clone has more than one count but fewer than ten. J is TRBJ2-7 and V is TRBV7-8; 9 bases fit TRBD2. This CDR3 spans 14 amino acids. V lost 4 bases to trimming and J lost 5 bases; unmatched junction nucleotides: 6. Looked up from germline, CDR1 is SGHVS and CDR2 is FQNEAQ. CDR3 region: CASSSGTSLHEQYF. In DNA, the CDR3 is TGTGCCAGCAGCTCCGGGACTAGCTTACACGAGCAGTACTTC.

This clone was counted a single time. The chain is built from TRBV5-1 and TRBJ2-1; 7 bases line up with TRBD2. This CDR3 has 18 amino acids. The V and J ends lost 4 bases and 0 bases, in that order; junction bases with no gene match: 13. Germline assignment: CDR1 SGHRS and CDR2 YFSETQ. DNA of the CDR3: TGCGCCAGCAGCCCGGGACTACCAGAAAGCCGCTCCTACAATGAGCAGTTCTTC. Encoded protein: CASSPGLPESRSYNEQFF.

The chain combines TRBV27 with TRBJ2-2; D may match TRBD1 or TRBD2 (7 bases each). The CDR3 runs to 15 residues. CDR1 and CDR2 from the germline V gene are MNHEY and SMNVEV (reference sequence). The V end lost 5 bases, the J end lost 7 bases, and 17 bases lay between the germline ends. The CDR3 DNA follows: TGTGCCAGCAGTCCAGGGGGGGGGCTCGGCGGGGAGCTGTTTTTT. Translating it yields CASSPGGGLGGELFF.

V usage is TRBV6-1 and J usage is TRBJ2-1, with 16 bases matching TRBD2. Per germline, CDR1 MNHNS and CDR2 SASEGT. The CDR3 is 17 amino acids. With V trimmed by 3 bases and J by 8 bases, 7 bases remained unmatched. Here the CDR3 reads CASSEGLAGGSGYEQFF. Here the CDR3 DNA reads TGTGCCAGCAGTGAGGGACTAGCGGGAGGGAGTGGCTATGAGCAGTTCTTC.

The CDR3 sequence: CASSQDSNRGRTDTQYF. The CDR3 nucleotides are TGTGCCAGCAGCCAAGATTCGAACAGGGGGCGGACAGATACGCAGTATTTT. The rearrangement uses TRBV4-2 and TRBJ2-3, with 9 nucleotides matching TRBD1. The length of the CDR3 is 17 residues. The ends lost 0 bases at V and 3 bases at J; junction bases unmatched: 7. In germline, CDR1 is LGHNA, CDR2 YNFKEQ.

The chain combines TRBV11-3 with TRBJ1-4, with unresolved D. The germline V gene encodes CDR1 SGHNT and CDR2 YENEEA. V lost 5 bases to trimming and J lost 7 bases, with 14 bases between them. This CDR3 is built from 14 residues. The CDR3 bases are TGTGCCAGCAGCCCCCGAGTGGGCGGTGAAAAACTGTTTTTT. Translation: CASSPRVGGEKLFF.

The chain has TRBV29-1 and TRBJ1-2; TRBD1 agrees at 10 bases. This CDR3 is 13 amino acids long. Unmatched junction bases numbered 2, after V lost 3 bases and J lost 4 bases. The germline gives CDR1 SQVTM, CDR2 ANQGSEA. The CDR3 DNA follows: TGCAGCGTTGAGACAGGGGGCGGCTATGGCTACACCTTC. This encodes CSVETGGGYGYTF.

This chain connects TRBV5-1 to TRBJ2-5; 7 bases map to TRBD2. The junction had 4 bases not matched to a gene; V was cut back by 1 base and J by 4 bases. This CDR3 has 14 residues. From germline, CDR1 is SGHRS and CDR2 YFSETQ. CDR3 amino acids: CASSLSGVGETQYF. DNA for the CDR3: TGCGCCAGCAGCTTGAGCGGGGTCGGAGAGACCCAGTACTTC.

Concerning this clone itself: The junction and the germline gene differ at one end; a read error may be behind it. The CDR3 is CANSPGISASYEQYF. In DNA, the CDR3 is TGTGCCAACAGCCCAGGGATTAGCGCTTCCTACGAGCAGTACTTC. V gene TRBV11-3 combines with J gene TRBJ2-7; D is possibly TRBD1 or TRBD2 (5 bases each). The CDR3 contains 15 residues. Germline values: CDR1 SGHNT, CDR2 YENEEA.

This clone was seen more than once but under ten times. The J gene is TRBJ2-1, the V gene TRBV7-2; 9 bases match TRBD2. V lost 1 base to trimming and J lost 7 bases; unmatched junction nucleotides: 14. The CDR3 is 18 residues long. The germline gives CDR1 SGHTA, CDR2 FQGNSA. CDR3 sequence: CASSLVAGAPRAGNEQFF. Written as DNA, the CDR3 is TGTGCCAGCAGCTTAGTAGCGGGGGCACCCCGGGCAGGAAATGAGCAGTTCTTC.

This clone was seen more than once but under ten times. The CDR3 DNA is TGTGCCAGCAGTTCCCAGGGGGCGGAAGGCTACACCTTC. It is translated as CASSSQGAEGYTF. The chain employs TRBV2 and TRBJ1-2; 8 nucleotides align to TRBD1. Unmatched junction bases numbered 7, after V lost 5 bases and J lost 8 bases. Germline V CDR1 and CDR2: SNHLY, FYNNEI. The CDR3 length is 13 residues.

Of note for this clone: At one of its ends the junction is not consistent with the germline gene, which may arise from a read error. V gene TRBV7-7 combines with J gene TRBJ2-2, with D possibly being TRBD1 (6 bases). The CDR3 totals 15 residues. Germline V gene data show CDR1 as SSHAT and CDR2 as FNYEAQ (reference sequence). CDR3 sequence (DNA): TGTGCTAGCAGCCCACAACAGGGTTCAAGCGGGGAGCTGTTTTTT. Translation gives CASSPQQGSSGELFF.

The chain has TRBV15 and TRBJ2-3, with 8 bases aligning to TRBD1. V trimming: 2 bases; J trimming: 6 bases; junction bases outside the gene matches: 4. The V gene's germline CDR1 is LNHNV and CDR2 YYDKDF (reference sequence). The CDR3 is 14 residues long. The CDR3 sequence: CATSRPQGVDTQYF. The CDR3 DNA sequence: TGTGCCACCAGCAGACCACAGGGGGTCGATACGCAGTATTTT.

The genes are TRBV11-2 and TRBJ2-5; maybe TRBD2 (6 bases). V lost 6 bases, J lost 5 bases, and 13 bases lay in between. Per germline, CDR1 SGHAT and CDR2 FQNNGV. The CDR3 sequence is 13 residues long. The CDR3 DNA sequence: TGTGCCAGCAGTCCCGGGGCGGGGGAGACCCAGTACTTC. This translates into CASSPGAGETQYF.

A few counts support this clone. V gene TRBV11-2 combines with J gene TRBJ1-1; D is uncertain. The CDR3 spans 13 residues. With 1 base removed from V and 0 bases from J, the gap between germline ends came to 3 bases. CDR1 and CDR2 (germline): SGHAT, FQNNGV. This CDR3 reads CASSLVVNTEAFF. CDR3 sequence (DNA): TGTGCCAGCAGCTTAGTCGTGAACACTGAAGCTTTCTTT.